This TCR beta chain was obtained from a study of T cell responses to AZD1222 COVID-19 vaccine. Germline-derived CDR1 and CDR2 are LNHNV and YYDKDF (reference sequence). Losses at the gene ends were 0 bases for V and 8 bases for J; bases not matched to a gene: 1. This CDR3 is built from 13 residues. TCRdb keeps only in-frame clones here, not all; method: immunoSEQ multiplex PCR. The sample records 92,000 or so clones, approximately 87% being singletons. The V gene is TRBV15, the J gene TRBJ2-1; TRBD1 agrees at 7 bases. The specimen comprised peripheral blood, sampled on day 0 of AZD1222 vaccination. The sequence was collected from an adult in good health. CDR3 bases: TGTGCCACCAGCAGAGATCAGGGGGATGAGCAGTTCTTC. Residues: CATSRDQGDEQFF.